A single sample gave rise to the 26 T cell receptor beta chains below, sequenced in a study of blood T cell repertoires in COVID-19. Here immunoSEQ multiplex PCR was the method, and the copy in TCRdb shows in-frame clones only, minus some. The sample carries approximately 200,000 clones, approximately 80% recorded once. Material: peripheral blood. These receptors came from a human donor with acute or convalescent COVID-19. The donor label of this sample is uncertain.

This chain links TRBV4-3 with TRBJ2-1, with D unresolved. The V gene's germline CDR1 is LGHNA and CDR2 YSLEER. V gave up 1 base and J gave up 4 bases, with 11 bases separating them. This CDR3 region has 15 residues. CDR3 nucleotides: TGCGCCAGCAGCCAAGGTCTCACAGCATACAATGAGCAGTTCTTC. Protein: CASSQGLTAYNEQFF.

This chain uses TRBV9 with TRBJ1-1; tentatively, D is TRBD1 (5 bases). Germline CDR1 is SGDLS and CDR2 is YYNGEE. The CDR3 covers 13 residues. The V gene lost 1 base and the J gene lost 11 bases, with 15 bases spanning the gap. The CDR3 DNA reads as TGTGCCAGCAGCGTAACGGTGGGGACTCCGGCTTTCTTT. Amino acids: CASSVTVGTPAFF.

This rearrangement joins TRBV27 to TRBJ2-5; TRBD2 might be the D (5 bases). Germline assignment: CDR1 MNHEY and CDR2 SMNVEV (reference sequence). Trimming removed 5 bases at V and 2 bases at J, with 21 bases between. CDR3 length equals 17 residues. In DNA form, the CDR3 reads TGTGCCAGCAGTCGCCGACCCGGAGCGGTAAAACAAGAGACCCAGTACTTC. Translated, it gives CASSRRPGAVKQETQYF.

This chain connects TRBV6-5 to TRBJ2-3; D is perhaps TRBD2 (6 bases). The CDR3 is made up of 16 amino acids. Germline V gene sequence: CDR1 MNHEY, CDR2 SVGAGI. The V and J ends lost 0 bases and 1 base respectively, with 11 bases between them. CDR3 in amino acids: CASSYSSASGTDTQYF. The CDR3, as DNA: TGTGCCAGCAGTTACTCATCTGCTAGCGGCACAGATACGCAGTATTTT.

The chain has TRBV10-3 and TRBJ2-5; TRBD2 agrees at 7 bases. Germline V gene data show CDR1 as ENHRY and CDR2 as SYGVKD. With 3 bases clipped from V and 2 bases from J, the junction kept 9 bases outside the gene matches. The CDR3 is made up of 16 amino acids. The CDR3 here is CAISDALASGQETQYF. The CDR3 nucleotides are TGTGCCATCAGTGATGCATTGGCTAGCGGACAAGAGACCCAGTACTTC.

Notes on this clone: Germline and junction disagree at one end, which may indicate a read error. V usage is TRBV13 and J usage is TRBJ1-3; TRBD1 is a possible D gene (5 bases). CDR1 and CDR2 (germline): PRHDT, FYEKMQ (reference sequence). The CDR3 totals 18 residues. The CDR3 nucleotides are TGTGCCAGCAGTTTAGGACCTCGGGCAGGGAACTCTGGAAACACCATATATTTT. Amino acid sequence: CASSLGPRAGNSGNTIYF.

The chain combines TRBV27 with TRBJ2-2; 9 nucleotides agree with TRBD1. With V trimmed by 4 bases and J by 4 bases, 10 bases remained unmatched. The CDR3 has 17 amino acids. Germline V lookup: CDR1 MNHEY, CDR2 SMNVEV (reference sequence). The CDR3 nucleotides read TGTGCCAGCAGTTCAGATTACAGGGGGCTCGGCACCGGGGAGCTGTTTTTT. Protein sequence: CASSSDYRGLGTGELFF.

The rearrangement uses TRBV5-4 and TRBJ1-2; 8 bases fit TRBD1. Per the germline V gene, CDR1 is SGHNT and CDR2 is YYREEE (reference sequence). The CDR3 runs 15 residues. J was trimmed by 4 bases and V by 5 bases; bases with no gene match: 10. The CDR3 DNA reads as TGTGCCAGCAGTTTCTCGGACAGGGTTGGCTATGGCTACACCTTC. This encodes CASSFSDRVGYGYTF.

V usage is TRBV18 and J usage is TRBJ2-3; TRBD2 agrees at 15 bases. V shed 2 bases, J shed 3 bases, and the junction held 3 bases outside the gene matches. Germline lookup yields CDR1 KGHSH and CDR2 LQKENI. The CDR3 runs 17 residues. CDR3 residues: CASSPSGLAGGTDTQYF. The DNA for the CDR3 is TGTGCCAGCTCACCATCGGGACTAGCGGGAGGAACAGATACGCAGTATTTT.

The chain carries TRBV30 and TRBJ2-3; tentatively, D is TRBD1 (5 bases). Trimming removed 5 bases from V and 6 bases from J, with 27 bases in between. This CDR3 spans 17 amino acids. CDR1 is GTSNPN and CDR2 is SVGIG in the germline V gene (reference sequence). CDR3 bases: TGTGCCTGGGCTAGAAGGGTTGGCAGGGCCTTTGGGGATACGCAGTATTTT. It codes for CAWARRVGRAFGDTQYF.

Only a few counts were recorded for this clone. The CDR3 loop is CASSPLAAQETQYF. The CDR3 region has the DNA TGTGCCAGCTCACCTCTTGCGGCACAAGAGACCCAGTACTTC. This chain joins TRBV18 and TRBJ2-5; no firm D call. Trimming removed 3 bases at V and 2 bases at J, with 10 bases between. CDR1 KGHSH and CDR2 LQKENI come from the germline V gene. The CDR3 has 14 residues.

The chain has TRBV24-1 and TRBJ1-2, with D unclear. Germline values: CDR1 KGHDR, CDR2 SFDVKD. The V and J ends lost 4 bases and 8 bases respectively, with 13 bases between them. CDR3 length: 13 amino acids. The CDR3 region is CATSDGRTRGYTF. The DNA for the CDR3 is TGTGCCACCAGTGACGGAAGGACTCGGGGCTACACCTTC.

This clone was counted a single time. The V and J genes are TRBV7-3 and TRBJ1-1, with D possibly being TRBD1 (5 bases). V gave up 3 bases and J gave up 1 base, with 12 bases separating them. The length of the CDR3 is 15 residues. The V gene's germline CDR1 is SGHTA and CDR2 FQGTGA. The CDR3: CASSFSGGPNTEAFF. The DNA of the CDR3 is TGTGCCAGCAGCTTCTCGGGGGGACCGAACACTGAAGCTTTCTTT.

J is TRBJ1-1 and V is TRBV28; a weak D match, TRBD1 (5 bases). The length of the CDR3 is 14 residues. Germline CDR1 MDHEN, CDR2 SYDVKM. Trimming took 11 bases from V and 1 from J, leaving 17 bases between them. The CDR3 DNA reads as TGTGCCGCGACAGCAAACCTCGAGAACACTGAAGCTTTCTTT. It translates to CAATANLENTEAFF. Full variable domain (remainder filled in from reference TRBV28 and TRBJ1-1): DVKVTQSSRYLVKRTGEKVFLECVQDMDHENMFWYRQDPGLGLRLIYFSYDVKMKEKGDIPEGYSVSREKKERFSLILESASTNQTSMYLCAATANLENTEAFFGQGTRLTVV.

The chain is built from TRBV27 and TRBJ2-7; D possibly corresponds to TRBD2 (6 bases). The CDR3 has 14 residues. The V end lost 8 bases, the J end lost 5 bases, and 19 bases lay between the germline ends. CDR1 is MNHEY, CDR2 SMNVEV, per germline (reference sequence). Here the CDR3 DNA reads TGTGCCAGCTCAGACGCTAGATCGGGGGACGAGCAGTACTTC. Translating gives CASSDARSGDEQYF.

This chain connects TRBV7-2 to TRBJ2-1, with 8 positions matching TRBD2. V lost 3 bases and J lost 12; bases outside the gene matches: 13. Germline V gene lookup returns CDR1 SGHTA and CDR2 FQGNSA. The CDR3 has 15 amino acids. Here the CDR3 DNA reads TGTGCCAGCAGCTTCGAGACTAGCGCCTTTTTTGGGCAGTTCTTC. Translated: CASSFETSAFFGQFF.

The sample holds a few counts of this clone. In DNA form, the CDR3 reads TGCAGTGCTAGTGGGCTAGCGAGAGCGAACACCGGGGAGCTGTTTTTT. It yields the protein CSASGLARANTGELFF. The chain has TRBV20-1 and TRBJ2-2; weak D call: TRBD2 (6 bases). Germline values: CDR1 DFQATT, CDR2 SNEGSKA (reference sequence). CDR3 length: 16 residues. With 3 bases removed from V and 0 bases from J, the gap between germline ends came to 14 bases.

The chain carries TRBV7-9 and TRBJ1-4; 7 bases match TRBD1. The germline gives CDR1 SEHNR, CDR2 FQNEAQ (reference sequence). This CDR3 is built from 15 residues. The V and J ends lost 2 bases and 6 bases, in that order; junction bases with no gene match: 6. This CDR3 is CASSLTGGTDEKLFF. Written as DNA, the CDR3 is TGTGCCAGCAGCTTAACGGGGGGGACAGATGAAAAACTGTTTTTT.

The rearrangement uses TRBV7-2 and TRBJ2-2; D is unclear. Germline assignment: CDR1 SGHTA and CDR2 FQGNSA. V lost 4 bases, J lost 1 base, and 13 bases lay in between. CDR3 size: 16 residues. The CDR3 DNA sequence: TGTGCCAGCAGCTCATCCCAGCGCCAGAACACCGGGGAGCTGTTTTTT. As protein: CASSSSQRQNTGELFF.

The chain recombines TRBV2 with TRBJ2-5; 7 positions match TRBD2. Germline CDR1 SNHLY, CDR2 FYNNEI. CDR3 size: 14 residues. V lost 5 bases and J lost 3; bases outside the gene matches: 6. The CDR3 sequence: CASSPAGLKETQYF. The CDR3 DNA reads TGTGCCAGCAGTCCTGCGGGACTAAAAGAGACCCAGTACTTC.

The chain employs TRBV9 and TRBJ2-1; D unclear. CDR1 SGDLS and CDR2 YYNGEE come from the germline V gene. The CDR3 is 13 amino acids. Trimming took 0 bases from V and 9 from J, leaving 10 bases between them. The CDR3 DNA reads as TGTGCCAGCAGCGTAGGGTTGGCAACTGAGCAGTTCTTC. Its translation is CASSVGLATEQFF.

J is TRBJ2-2 and V is TRBV4-1, with 7 bases lining up with TRBD1. The CDR3 runs to 17 residues. Germline V lookup: CDR1 MGHRA, CDR2 YSYEKL. V gave up 2 bases and J gave up 5 bases; unmatched junction bases: 11. The CDR3 sequence is CASSQPRQGRRTGELFF. The CDR3 bases are TGCGCCAGCAGCCAACCCCGACAGGGTCGTCGGACCGGGGAGCTGTTTTTT.

The chain joins TRBV14 to TRBJ2-1; TRBD2 matches 7 bases. With V trimmed by 4 bases and J by 9 bases, 12 bases remained unmatched. This CDR3 comprises 15 residues. CDR1 SGHDN and CDR2 FVKESK come from the germline V gene. The DNA for the CDR3 is TGTGCCAGCAGCCTGCCGGGGGGAGGGCATAGTGAGCAGTTCTTC. This sequence encodes CASSLPGGGHSEQFF.

Regarding this clone: The sample has other DNA sequences that encode this CDR3 too. The chain is built from TRBV4-3 and TRBJ2-2; D not certain. The V and J ends lost 0 bases and 5 bases respectively, with 4 bases between them. CDR1 is LGHNA and CDR2 is YSLEER in the germline V gene. The CDR3 spans 13 residues. The CDR3 nucleotides are TGCGCCAGCAGCCAAGACCGTACCGGGGAGCTGTTTTTT. As protein: CASSQDRTGELFF.

V and J are TRBV5-1 and TRBJ1-1, with 8 bases matching TRBD1. In germline, CDR1 is SGHRS, CDR2 YFSETQ. V lost 5 bases to trimming and J lost 0 bases; unmatched junction nucleotides: 9. The CDR3 totals 16 residues. DNA of the CDR3: TGCGCCAGCAGGCTTGGGACAGGCTCTATGAACACTGAAGCTTTCTTT. Its translation: CASRLGTGSMNTEAFF.

This rearrangement joins TRBV7-9 to TRBJ1-4, with unresolved D. V was cut by 5 bases and J by 8 bases, with 21 bases left in between. Per the germline V gene, CDR1 is SEHNR and CDR2 is FQNEAQ (reference sequence). The CDR3 runs to 16 residues. Written as DNA, the CDR3 is TGTGCCAGCAGCGGATTCTCTTCGGAGTCCTTCGAAAAACTGTTTTTT. This encodes CASSGFSSESFEKLFF. Filled out from reference TRBV7-9 and TRBJ1-4, the complete variable domain reads DTGVSQNPRHKITKRGQNVTFRCDPISEHNRLYWYRQTLGQGPEFLTYFQNEAQLEKSRLLSDRFSAERPKGSFSTLEIQRTEQGDSAMYLCASSGFSSESFEKLFFGSGTQLSVL.